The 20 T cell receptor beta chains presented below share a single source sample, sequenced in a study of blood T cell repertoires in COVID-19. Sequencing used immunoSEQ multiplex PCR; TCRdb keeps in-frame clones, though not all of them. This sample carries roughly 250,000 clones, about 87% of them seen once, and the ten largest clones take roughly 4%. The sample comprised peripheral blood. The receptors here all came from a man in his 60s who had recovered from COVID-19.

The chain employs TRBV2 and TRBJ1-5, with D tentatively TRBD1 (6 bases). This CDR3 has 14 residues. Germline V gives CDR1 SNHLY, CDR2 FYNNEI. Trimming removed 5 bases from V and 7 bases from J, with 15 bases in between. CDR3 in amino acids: CASSSQGLRQPQHF. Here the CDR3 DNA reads TGTGCCAGCAGTTCACAGGGTCTTCGCCAGCCCCAGCATTTT.

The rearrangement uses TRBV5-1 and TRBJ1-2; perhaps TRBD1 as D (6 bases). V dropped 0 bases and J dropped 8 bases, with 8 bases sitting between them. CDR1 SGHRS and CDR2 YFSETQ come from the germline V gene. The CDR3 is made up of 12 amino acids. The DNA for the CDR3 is TGCGCCAGCAGCTTGGAGGGGGACGGCTACACCTTC. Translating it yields CASSLEGDGYTF.

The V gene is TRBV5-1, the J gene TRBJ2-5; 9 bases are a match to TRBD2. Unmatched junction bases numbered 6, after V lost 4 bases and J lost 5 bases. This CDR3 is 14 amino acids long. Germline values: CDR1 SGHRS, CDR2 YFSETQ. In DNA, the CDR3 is TGCGCCAGCAGCCCGCAGGCGGGGGGGGAGACCCAGTACTTC. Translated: CASSPQAGGETQYF.

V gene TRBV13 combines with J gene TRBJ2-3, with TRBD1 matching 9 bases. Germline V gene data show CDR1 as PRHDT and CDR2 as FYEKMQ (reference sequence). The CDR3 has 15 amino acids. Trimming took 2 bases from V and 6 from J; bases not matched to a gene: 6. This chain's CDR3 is CASSLRGQGGDTQYF. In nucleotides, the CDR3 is TGTGCCAGCAGCTTACGGGGACAGGGCGGGGATACGCAGTATTTT.

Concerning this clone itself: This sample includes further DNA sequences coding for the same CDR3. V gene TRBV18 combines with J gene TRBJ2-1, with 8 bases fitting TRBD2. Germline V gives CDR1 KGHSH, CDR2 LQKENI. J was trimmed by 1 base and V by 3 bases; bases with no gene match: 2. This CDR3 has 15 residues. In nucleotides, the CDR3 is TGTGCCAGCTCACCCGGGGGGGGATCCTACAATGAGCAGTTCTTC. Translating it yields CASSPGGGSYNEQFF.

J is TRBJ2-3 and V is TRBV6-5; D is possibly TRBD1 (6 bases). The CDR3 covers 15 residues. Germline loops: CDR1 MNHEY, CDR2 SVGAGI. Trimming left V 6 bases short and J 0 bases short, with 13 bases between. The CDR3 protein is CASRAVGASTDTQYF. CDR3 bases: TGTGCCAGCAGGGCGGTGGGGGCAAGCACAGATACGCAGTATTTT.

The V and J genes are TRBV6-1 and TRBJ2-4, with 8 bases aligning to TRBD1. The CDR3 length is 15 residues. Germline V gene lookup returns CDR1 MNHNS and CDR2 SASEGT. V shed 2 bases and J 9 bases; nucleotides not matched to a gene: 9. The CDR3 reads CASSELGRGHGIQYF. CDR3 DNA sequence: TGTGCCAGCAGTGAATTGGGCAGGGGGCACGGCATTCAGTACTTC.

The CDR3 DNA sequence: TGTGCCAGTAGGAAGGGACAGGGGTACACCGGGGAGCTGTTTTTT. It translates to CASRKGQGYTGELFF. This chain connects TRBV19 to TRBJ2-2; the match to TRBD1 covers 10 bases. Germline V gene sequence: CDR1 LNHDA, CDR2 SQIVND (reference sequence). The CDR3 sequence is 15 residues long. J lost 3 bases, V lost 6 bases, and 4 bases had no gene match.

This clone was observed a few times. DNA of the CDR3: TGTGCCAGCAGCGCACGGGACAGGAGGCCTTTCTTT. As protein: CASSARDRRPFF. This sequence joins TRBV9 and TRBJ1-1, with 8 bases fitting TRBD1. The germline V gene encodes CDR1 SGDLS and CDR2 YYNGEE. The CDR3 totals 12 residues. Trimming cost V 3 bases and J 12 bases; bases outside gene matches: 7.

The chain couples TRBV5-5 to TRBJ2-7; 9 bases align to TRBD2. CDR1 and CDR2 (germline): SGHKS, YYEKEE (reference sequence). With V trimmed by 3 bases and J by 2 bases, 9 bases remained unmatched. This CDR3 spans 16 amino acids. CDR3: CASSWPGVAGAYEQYF. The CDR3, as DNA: TGTGCCAGCAGCTGGCCTGGGGTAGCGGGAGCCTACGAGCAGTACTTC.

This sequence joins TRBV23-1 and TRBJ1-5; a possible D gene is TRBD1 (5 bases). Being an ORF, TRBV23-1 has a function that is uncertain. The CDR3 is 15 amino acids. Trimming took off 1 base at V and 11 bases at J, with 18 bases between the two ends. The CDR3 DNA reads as TGCGCCAGCAGTCAATGGGTACAGGTCGGGCAGGCCCAGCATTTT. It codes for CASSQWVQVGQAQHF.

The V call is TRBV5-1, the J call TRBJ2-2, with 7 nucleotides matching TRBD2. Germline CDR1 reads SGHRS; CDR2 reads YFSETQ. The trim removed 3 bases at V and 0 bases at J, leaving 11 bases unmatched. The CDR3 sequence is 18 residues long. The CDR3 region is CASSSKGSGAANTGELFF. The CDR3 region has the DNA TGCGCCAGCAGCTCAAAGGGCAGCGGGGCAGCGAACACCGGGGAGCTGTTTTTT.

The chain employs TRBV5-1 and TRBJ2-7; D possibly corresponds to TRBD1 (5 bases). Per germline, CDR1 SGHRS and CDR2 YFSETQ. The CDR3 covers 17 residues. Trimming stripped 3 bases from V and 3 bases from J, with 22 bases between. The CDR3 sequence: CASSSTIVRRQNYEQYF. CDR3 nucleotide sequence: TGCGCCAGCAGCTCGACCATCGTTAGGCGACAGAACTACGAGCAGTACTTC.

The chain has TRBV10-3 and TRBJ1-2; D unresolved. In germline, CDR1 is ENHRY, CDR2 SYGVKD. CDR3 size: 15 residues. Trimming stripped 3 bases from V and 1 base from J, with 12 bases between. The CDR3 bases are TGTGCCATCAGTGACATCCCGGGGTTTAACTATGGCTACACCTTC. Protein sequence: CAISDIPGFNYGYTF.

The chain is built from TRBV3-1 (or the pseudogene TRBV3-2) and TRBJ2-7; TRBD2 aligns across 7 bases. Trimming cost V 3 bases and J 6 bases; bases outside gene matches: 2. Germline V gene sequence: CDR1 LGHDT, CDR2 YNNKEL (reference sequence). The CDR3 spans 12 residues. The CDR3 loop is CASSQRGSEQYF. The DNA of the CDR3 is TGTGCCAGCAGCCAGCGGGGGAGCGAGCAGTACTTC.

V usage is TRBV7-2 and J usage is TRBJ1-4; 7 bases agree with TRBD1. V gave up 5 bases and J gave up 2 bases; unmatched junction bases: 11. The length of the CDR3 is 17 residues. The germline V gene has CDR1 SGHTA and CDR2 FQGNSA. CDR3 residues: CASSPQRQGLTNEKLFF. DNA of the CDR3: TGTGCCAGCAGCCCCCAACGACAGGGATTGACTAATGAAAAACTGTTTTTT.

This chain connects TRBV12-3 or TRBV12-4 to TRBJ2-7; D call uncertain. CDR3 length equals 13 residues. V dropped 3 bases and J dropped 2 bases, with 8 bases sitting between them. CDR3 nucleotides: TGTGCCAGCAGTTTCGCTACGGCCTACGAGCAGTACTTC. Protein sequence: CASSFATAYEQYF.

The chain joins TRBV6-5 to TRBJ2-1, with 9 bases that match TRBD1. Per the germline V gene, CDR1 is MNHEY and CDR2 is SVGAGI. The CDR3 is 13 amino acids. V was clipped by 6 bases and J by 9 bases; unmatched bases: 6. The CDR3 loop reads CASRGTGYLEQFF. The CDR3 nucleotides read TGTGCCAGCAGAGGGACAGGGTATCTTGAGCAGTTCTTC.

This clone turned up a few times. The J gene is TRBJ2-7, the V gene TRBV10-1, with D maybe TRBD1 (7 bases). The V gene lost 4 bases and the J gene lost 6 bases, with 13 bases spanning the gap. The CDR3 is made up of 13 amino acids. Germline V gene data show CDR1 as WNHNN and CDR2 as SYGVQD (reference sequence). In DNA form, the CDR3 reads TGCGCCAGCAGTGCGGACAGGAGGGCCGAGCAGTACTTC. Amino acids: CASSADRRAEQYF.

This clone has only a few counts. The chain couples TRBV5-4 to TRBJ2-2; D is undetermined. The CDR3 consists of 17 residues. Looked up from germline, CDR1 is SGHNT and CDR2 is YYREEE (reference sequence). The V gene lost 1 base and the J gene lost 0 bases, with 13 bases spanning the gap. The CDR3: CASSLLYQESNTGELFF. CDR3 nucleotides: TGTGCCAGCAGCTTGTTGTATCAGGAATCGAACACCGGGGAGCTGTTTTTT. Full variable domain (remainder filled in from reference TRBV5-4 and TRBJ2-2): ETGVTQSPTHLIKTRGQQVTLRCSSQSGHNTVSWYQQALGQGPQFIFQYYREEENGRGNFPPRFSGLQFPNYSSELNVNALELDDSALYLCASSLLYQESNTGELFFGEGSRLTVL.